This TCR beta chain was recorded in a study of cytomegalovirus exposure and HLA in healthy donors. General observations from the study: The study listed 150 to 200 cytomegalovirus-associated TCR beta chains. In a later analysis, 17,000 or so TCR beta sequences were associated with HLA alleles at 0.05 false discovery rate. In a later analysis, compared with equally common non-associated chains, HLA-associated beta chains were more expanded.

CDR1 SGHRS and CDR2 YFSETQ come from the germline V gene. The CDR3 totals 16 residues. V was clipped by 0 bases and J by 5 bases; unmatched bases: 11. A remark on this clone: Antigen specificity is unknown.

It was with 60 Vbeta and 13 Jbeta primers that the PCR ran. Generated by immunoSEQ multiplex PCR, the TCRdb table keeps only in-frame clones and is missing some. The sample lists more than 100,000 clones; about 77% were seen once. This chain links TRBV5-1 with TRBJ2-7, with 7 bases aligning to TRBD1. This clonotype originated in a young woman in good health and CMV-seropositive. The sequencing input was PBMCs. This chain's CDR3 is CASSLVGARGPDEQYF. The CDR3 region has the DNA TGCGCCAGCAGCTTGGTCGGGGCTAGGGGGCCCGACGAGCAGTACTTC.